This T cell receptor (beta chain) is drawn from a study of T-cell memory formation after mild COVID-19 (dated by TCRdb to the early 2020s). For the wider study: TCR sequence clusters from the two donors were largely donor specific. The cohort comprised two young, previously healthy adult volunteers, one female and one male. In two donors, T-cell clones that expanded and contracted after mild COVID-19 were tracked by sequencing TCRalpha and TCRbeta repertoires over time. What the authors observed across the whole study: Only two mild cases were covered by the study, and larger cohorts that include severe cases with pre-infection samples were considered necessary. Contracting CD4+ clones were found mainly in CM and EM memory subsets, while CD8+ clones were enriched in EMRA. Balanced CD4/CD8 phenotypes were observed for clones contracting from day 15 to 85, whereas a bias towards CD4+ was observed for a second wave of clones expanding from day 15 to 37. Some responding clones were found in pre-infection memory, which suggests that pre-existing cross-reactive memory T cells took part in the SARS-CoV-2 response. SARS-CoV-2 specificity was not confirmed for the second-wave clones peaking on day 37.

This clonotype turned up a few times. No antigen is known for it. No much larger clone exists at a distance of one base, and base qualities are not known. Trimming takes 5 bases from V and 6 bases from J, and the germline ends sit 21 bases apart. The CDR3 has 16 amino acids, counting the end cysteine and phenylalanine. The sequence is cut down to CDR3 DNA, 48 bases in frame from base 1. From the germline V gene, CDR1 is SGHRS and CDR2 is YFSETQ. PBMCs were isolated by Ficoll-Paque density gradient centrifugation. TCRdb lists the instrument as Illumina NovaSeq 6000. cDNA libraries for TCRalpha and TCRbeta were prepared by 5'RACE using constant-segment primers, with sample barcodes and unique molecular identifiers added. Trizol reagent was used to extract RNA from every sample. The libraries were amplified in two PCR steps, and the second step added a second sample barcode and Illumina TruSeq adapters. The libraries were sequenced on an Illumina NovaSeq using 2 x 150 bp paired-end reads. As for how the authors treated the data: With migec v1.2.7, reads were demultiplexed and then collapsed into UMI-guided consensus sequences. Using mixcr v2.1.11, UMI consensuses were aligned to TRA and TRB V and J templates and then assembled into clonotypes. A clonotype was counted as expanded or contracted only if both edgeR and NoisET called the change significant, with noise models trained on biological replicates. For edgeR calls, the thresholds were a false discovery rate-adjusted p below 0.01 and a log2 fold-change of 1. As an exploratory analysis of dynamics, PCA with hierarchical clustering was applied to max-normalized trajectories of the 1000 most abundant clonotypes. Each responding clone was given a CD4 or CD8 phenotype based on the CD4+ and CD8+ repertoires, which had been sequenced separately. TCRdb ran its own pipeline on the public reads, namely fastp trimming at Q25 and MiXCR clone calling, and kept in-frame beta chains. Entries are consolidated by CDR3 protein sequence, retaining the most common genes and DNA. TCRdb's processing, not the authors', yielded these V and J calls. The sample table records about 110,000 distinct CDR3 sequences; around 12% of these occur just once. Around 30% of the sample rests with the top ten.

The source is an adult woman who had mild COVID-19 (a few samples of this study predate the infection). The sample titles of this study are shuffled in the database, so cell type and time point are left out; the donor was told from shared clones. Sequencing input: PBMCs or a T cell subset sorted from them (not recorded which). The rearrangement combines TRBV5-1 with TRBJ1-5; D gene: possibly TRBD1, on 6 matching bases. The DNA is TGCGCCAGCAGTCCCATCGCCGGGGGCCCAGGTCAGCCCCAGCATTTT. This encodes CASSPIAGGPGQPQHF.